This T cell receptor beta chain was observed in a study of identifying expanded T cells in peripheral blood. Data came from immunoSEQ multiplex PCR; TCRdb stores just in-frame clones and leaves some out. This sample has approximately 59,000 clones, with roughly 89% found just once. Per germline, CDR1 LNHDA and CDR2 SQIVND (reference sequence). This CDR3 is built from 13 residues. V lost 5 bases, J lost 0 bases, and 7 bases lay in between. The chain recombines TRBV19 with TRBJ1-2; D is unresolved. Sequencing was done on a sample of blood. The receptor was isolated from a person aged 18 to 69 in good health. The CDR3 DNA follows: TGTGCCAGTAGTCCAAATACTAACTATGGCTACACCTTC. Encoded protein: CASSPNTNYGYTF.